This T cell receptor beta chain was retrieved from a study of shared clonotypes between healthy human individuals. Study details: A couple of female and three male donors aged 18 to 49 were enrolled. The study's findings and limits: Sorted-subset sequencing was shown by rarefaction to be incomplete despite large depth. Clonotypes not shared had lower generation probabilities than those common to all four donors. Several donors had about 5% of their naive CD4 clonotypes in common.

CDR3 length equals 16 residues. Germline V gives CDR1 MNHEY, CDR2 SMNVEV (reference sequence). J gave up 4 bases and V 6 bases, and 13 bases lay outside the gene matches. This table comes from immunoSEQ multiplex PCR, and its TCRdb copy is limited to in-frame clones, with some not included. The repertoire has about 2 million clones, just under 95% of them found once; the top ten carry less than 1.5%. On this clone: Its target is unknown.

Naive-designated CD8 cells lacked CD45RO, were positively enriched for CCR7, and omitted terminally differentiated effector memory CD45RA+ cells. The source material was naive CD8+ T cells sorted from blood. The V gene is TRBV27, the J gene TRBJ2-7, with 9 nucleotides matching TRBD2. The source is a man aged 18-30 years in good health. The CDR3 region is CASRLAGTSSSYEQYF. In DNA, the CDR3 is TGTGCCAGCAGGCTTGCCGGGACTAGCTCATCATACGAGCAGTACTTC.